This T cell receptor beta chain appears in the sequencing data of a study of CXCR3-negative and CXCR3-positive naive CD8 T cells. Study-wide context: Sequencing yielded about 135 million TRB reads, roughly 1.5 +/- 0.3 million per library.

Worth noting for this clonotype: Its cognate antigen is unknown.

Whole-study results and caveats: Similarly elevated diversity marked both naive subsets, with memory CD8+ cells showing far lower diversity. Naive subsets did not differ in surface CD5, and the authors estimated TCR strength using properties of the TRB CDR3. Upon cryopreservation, CXCR3 expression partially decreased, and most assays used fresh PBMCs.

Through 5' RACE with UMI labels, the TRB cDNA libraries were prepared. After re-calling the 5' RACE reads, TCRdb lists one entry per CDR3 protein, DNA absent. Its table records about 58,000 distinct CDR3 sequences. The CDR3 contains 12 residues. Per the germline V gene, CDR1 is SQVTM and CDR2 is ANQGSEA. The TCR sequence derives from a human donor in good health. Some clones in this sample may be carry-over from other donors' samples. What was sequenced was naive CXCR3- CD8+ T cells from blood. Described subset: CD45RO-CCR7+CD27+CD95- naive CD8+ T cells lacking CXCR3 (TNR3-). This sequence joins TRBV29-1 and TRBJ2-5; TCRdb returns TRBD1, unconfirmable since there is no DNA. This chain's CDR3 is CSAPVGQETQYF.